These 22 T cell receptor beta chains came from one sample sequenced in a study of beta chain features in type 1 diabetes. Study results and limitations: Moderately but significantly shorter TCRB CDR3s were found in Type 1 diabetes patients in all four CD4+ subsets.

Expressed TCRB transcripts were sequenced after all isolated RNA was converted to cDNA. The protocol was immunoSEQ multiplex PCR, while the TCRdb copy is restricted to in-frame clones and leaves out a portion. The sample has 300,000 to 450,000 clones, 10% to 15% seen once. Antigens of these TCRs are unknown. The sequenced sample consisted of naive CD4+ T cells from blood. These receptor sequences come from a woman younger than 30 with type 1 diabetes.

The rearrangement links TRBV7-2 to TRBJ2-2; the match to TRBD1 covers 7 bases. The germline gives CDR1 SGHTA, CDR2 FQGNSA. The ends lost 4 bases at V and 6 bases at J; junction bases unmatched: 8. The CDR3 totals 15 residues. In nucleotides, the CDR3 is TGTGCCAGCAGCTCGACAGGGTGGACGGCCGGGGAGCTGTTTTTT. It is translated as CASSSTGWTAGELFF.

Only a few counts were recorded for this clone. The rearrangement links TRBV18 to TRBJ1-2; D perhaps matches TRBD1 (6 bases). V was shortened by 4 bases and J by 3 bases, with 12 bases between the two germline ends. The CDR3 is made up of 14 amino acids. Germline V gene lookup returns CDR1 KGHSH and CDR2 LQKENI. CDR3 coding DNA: TGTGCCAGCTCACGTAACAGGGATGACTATGGCTACACCTTC. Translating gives CASSRNRDDYGYTF.

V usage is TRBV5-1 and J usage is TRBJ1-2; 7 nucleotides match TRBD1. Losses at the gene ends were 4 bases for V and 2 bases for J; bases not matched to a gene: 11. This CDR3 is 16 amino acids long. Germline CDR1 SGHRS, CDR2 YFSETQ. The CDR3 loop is CASSPGTARNNYGYTF. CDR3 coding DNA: TGCGCCAGCAGCCCGGGGACAGCCAGAAACAACTATGGCTACACCTTC.

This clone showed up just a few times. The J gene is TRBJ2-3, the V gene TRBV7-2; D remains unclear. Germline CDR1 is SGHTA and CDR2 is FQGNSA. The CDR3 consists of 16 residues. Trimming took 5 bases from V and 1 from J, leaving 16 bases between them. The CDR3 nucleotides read TGTGCCAGCAGCCCGCCCTCCGGGTTGGGCACAGATACGCAGTATTTT. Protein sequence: CASSPPSGLGTDTQYF.

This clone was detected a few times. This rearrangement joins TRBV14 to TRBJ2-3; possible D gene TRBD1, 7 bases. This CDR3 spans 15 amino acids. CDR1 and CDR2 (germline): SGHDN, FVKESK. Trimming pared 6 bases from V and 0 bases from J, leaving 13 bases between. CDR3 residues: CASRLTGTSTDTQYF. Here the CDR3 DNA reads TGTGCCAGCAGACTGACAGGGACTAGCACAGATACGCAGTATTTT.

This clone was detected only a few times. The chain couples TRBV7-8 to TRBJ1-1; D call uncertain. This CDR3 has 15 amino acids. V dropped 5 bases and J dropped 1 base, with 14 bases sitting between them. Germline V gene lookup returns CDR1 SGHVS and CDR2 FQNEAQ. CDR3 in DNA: TGTGCCAGCAGCCTACCAACGTGGGCGAACACTGAAGCTTTCTTT. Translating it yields CASSLPTWANTEAFF.

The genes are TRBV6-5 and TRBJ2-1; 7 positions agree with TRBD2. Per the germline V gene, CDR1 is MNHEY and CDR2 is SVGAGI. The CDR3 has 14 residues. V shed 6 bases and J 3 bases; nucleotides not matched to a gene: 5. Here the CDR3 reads CASRTGGVYNEQFF. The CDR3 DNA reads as TGTGCCAGCAGGACGGGGGGTGTCTACAATGAGCAGTTCTTC.

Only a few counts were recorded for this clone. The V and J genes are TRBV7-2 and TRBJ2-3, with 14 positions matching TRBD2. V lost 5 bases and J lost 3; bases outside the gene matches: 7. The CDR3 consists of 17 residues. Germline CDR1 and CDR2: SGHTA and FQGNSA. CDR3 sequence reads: CASSPGTSGGWTDTQYF. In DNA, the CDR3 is TGTGCCAGCAGCCCCGGGACTAGCGGGGGTTGGACAGATACGCAGTATTTT.

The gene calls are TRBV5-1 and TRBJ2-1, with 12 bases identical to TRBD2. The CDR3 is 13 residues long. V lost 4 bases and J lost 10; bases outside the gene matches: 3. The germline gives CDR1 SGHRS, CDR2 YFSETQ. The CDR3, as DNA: TGCGCCAGCAGCCGACTAGCGGGAGTCGAGCAGTTCTTC. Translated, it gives CASSRLAGVEQFF.

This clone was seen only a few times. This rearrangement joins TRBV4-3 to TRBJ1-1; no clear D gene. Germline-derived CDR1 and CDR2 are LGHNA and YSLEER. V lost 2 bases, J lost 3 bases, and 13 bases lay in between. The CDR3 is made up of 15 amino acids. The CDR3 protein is CASSQHPSGYTEAFF. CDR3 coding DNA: TGCGCCAGCAGCCAACACCCGTCGGGGTACACTGAAGCTTTCTTT.

DNA of the CDR3: TGTGCCAGCAGCGTAGCGACAGGGGGCTTCACCGGGGAGCTGTTTTTT. Protein sequence: CASSVATGGFTGELFF. This chain links TRBV9 with TRBJ2-2; 10 nucleotides align to TRBD1. CDR1 is SGDLS and CDR2 is YYNGEE in the germline V gene. There are 16 residues in the CDR3. With V trimmed by 0 bases and J by 4 bases, 3 bases remained unmatched.

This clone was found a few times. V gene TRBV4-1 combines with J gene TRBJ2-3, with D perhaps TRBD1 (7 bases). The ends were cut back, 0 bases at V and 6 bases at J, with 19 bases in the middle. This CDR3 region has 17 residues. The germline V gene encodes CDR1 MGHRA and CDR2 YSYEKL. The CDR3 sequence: CASSQDGAGGAGDTQYF. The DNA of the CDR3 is TGCGCCAGCAGCCAAGATGGGGCAGGGGGTGCGGGGGATACGCAGTATTTT.

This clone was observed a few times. CDR3 loop: CAISESAGANTGELFF. The CDR3, as DNA: TGTGCCATCAGTGAGTCGGCGGGTGCGAACACCGGGGAGCTGTTTTTT. The rearrangement uses TRBV10-3 and TRBJ2-2; maybe TRBD2 (5 bases). V lost 0 bases to trimming and J lost 0 bases, with 8 bases between them. CDR1 is ENHRY and CDR2 is SYGVKD in the germline V gene. This CDR3 comprises 16 residues.

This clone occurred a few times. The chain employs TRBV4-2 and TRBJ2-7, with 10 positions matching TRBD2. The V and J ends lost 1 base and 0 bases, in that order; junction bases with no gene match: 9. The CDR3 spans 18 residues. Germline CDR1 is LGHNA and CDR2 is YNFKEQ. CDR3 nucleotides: TGTGCCAGCAGCCAAGGACCCTCATCTAGCGGGAGCTCCTACGAGCAGTACTTC. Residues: CASSQGPSSSGSSYEQYF.

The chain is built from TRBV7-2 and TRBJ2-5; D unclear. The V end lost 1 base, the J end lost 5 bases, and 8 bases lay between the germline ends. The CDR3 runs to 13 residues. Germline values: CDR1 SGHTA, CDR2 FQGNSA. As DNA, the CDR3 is TGTGCCAGCAGCTTAGGGGTGCGGGAGACCCAGTACTTC. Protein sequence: CASSLGVRETQYF.

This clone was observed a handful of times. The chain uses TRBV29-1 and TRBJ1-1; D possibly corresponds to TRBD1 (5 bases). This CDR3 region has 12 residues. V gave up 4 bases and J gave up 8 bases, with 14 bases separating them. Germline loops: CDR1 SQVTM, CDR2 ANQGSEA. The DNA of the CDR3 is TGCAGCGTTGCCGGTGCAGGGAAAGAAGCTTTCTTT. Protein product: CSVAGAGKEAFF.

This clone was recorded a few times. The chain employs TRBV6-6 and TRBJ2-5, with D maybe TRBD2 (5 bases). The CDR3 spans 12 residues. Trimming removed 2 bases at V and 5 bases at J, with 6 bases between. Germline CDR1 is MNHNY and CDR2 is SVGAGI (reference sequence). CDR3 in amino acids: CASSYRRETQYF. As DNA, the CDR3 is TGTGCCAGCAGTTACCGGAGGGAGACCCAGTACTTC.

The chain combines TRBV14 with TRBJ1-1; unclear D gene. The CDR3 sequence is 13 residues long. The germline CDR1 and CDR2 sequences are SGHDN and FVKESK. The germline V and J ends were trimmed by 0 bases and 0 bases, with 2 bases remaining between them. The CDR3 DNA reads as TGTGCCAGCAGCCAAGATATGAACACTGAAGCTTTCTTT. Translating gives CASSQDMNTEAFF. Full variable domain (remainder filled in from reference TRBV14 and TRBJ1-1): EAGVTQFPSHSVIEKGQTVTLRCDPISGHDNLYWYRRVMGKEIKFLLHFVKESKQDESGMPNNRFLAERTGGTYSTLKVQPAELEDSGVYFCASSQDMNTEAFFGQGTRLTVV.

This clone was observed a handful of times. CDR3 in DNA: TGTGCCTGGACTTACAGGGGGCCGGGGGAGACCCAGTACTTC. Translation gives CAWTYRGPGETQYF. This chain links TRBV30 with TRBJ2-5; 9 bases map to TRBD1. CDR1 and CDR2 (germline): GTSNPN, SVGIG (reference sequence). The CDR3 contains 14 residues. Trimming removed 4 bases from V and 5 bases from J; junction bases left unmatched: 8. Together with reference TRBV30 and TRBJ2-5, the CDR3 gives the full variable domain: SQTIHQWPATLVQPVGSPLSLECTVEGTSNPNLYWYRQAAGRGLQLLFYSVGIGQISSEVPQNLSASRPQDRQFILSSKKLLLSDSGFYLCAWTYRGPGETQYFGPGTRLLVL.

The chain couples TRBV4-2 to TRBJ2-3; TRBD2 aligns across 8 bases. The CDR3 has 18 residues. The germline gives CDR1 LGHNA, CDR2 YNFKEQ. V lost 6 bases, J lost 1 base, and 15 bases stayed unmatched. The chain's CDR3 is CASSRGRTSGSRTDTQYF. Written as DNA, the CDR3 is TGTGCCAGCAGTCGGGGTAGAACTAGCGGAAGCCGCACAGATACGCAGTATTTT.

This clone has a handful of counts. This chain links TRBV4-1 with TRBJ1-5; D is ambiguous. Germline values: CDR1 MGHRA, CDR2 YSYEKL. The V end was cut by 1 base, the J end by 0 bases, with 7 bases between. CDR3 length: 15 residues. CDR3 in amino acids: CASSQAHGSNQPQHF. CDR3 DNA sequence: TGCGCCAGCAGCCAAGCACATGGTAGCAATCAGCCCCAGCATTTT.

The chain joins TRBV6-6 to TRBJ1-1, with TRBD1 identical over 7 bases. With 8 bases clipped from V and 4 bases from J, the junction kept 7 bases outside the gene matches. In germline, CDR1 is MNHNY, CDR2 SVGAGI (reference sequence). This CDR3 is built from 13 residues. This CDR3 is CASDIDRATEAFF. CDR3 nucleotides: TGTGCCAGCGATATCGACAGGGCCACTGAAGCTTTCTTT.